The rows below give T cell receptor beta chains drawn from one sample of a study of regulatory T cells in long-lasting Graves disease. A single record per CDR3 protein comes from TCRdb applying MiXCR to the multiplex PCR reads. Here the sample spans about 370,000 distinct CDR3 sequences, 15% to 19% being singletons. Source: peripheral blood mononuclear cells (PBMCs), taken at new diagnosis, from a patient treated with antithyroid drugs. These receptors were taken from a female donor with Graves disease. Both conserved end residues are part of each CDR3. Each record gives: clone size, V gene, J gene, D gene, CDR3 DNA, CDR3 protein. The D gene is left open where the match is weak. The size of a clone is reported for some rows only, either as once, few or many, or as a class for expanded clones.

>.|TRBV9|TRBJ2-5|TRBD2
TGTGCCAGCAGCGTAGAAGCGGGAGGGCCTCGGGGCAAAGAGACCCAGTACTTC
CASSVEAGGPRGKETQYF
>many|TRBV7-2|TRBJ2-7|.
TGTGCCAGCAGCCATACAGCGGGCCGATCCTACGAGCAGTACTTC
CASSHTAGRSYEQYF
>many|TRBV7-3|TRBJ2-1|TRBD2
TGTGCCAGCAGCGACATTAGCGGGGGGGCCCCTAATGAGCAGTTCTTC
CASSDISGGAPNEQFF
>many|TRBV4-3|TRBJ2-3|TRBD2
TGCGCCAGCAGTCAGCGGGCGGGAGCAACAGATACGCAGTATTTT
CASSQRAGATDTQYF
>many|TRBV20-1|TRBJ1-2|.
TGCAGTGCTACGGGGGGCATCGGCTACACCTTC
CSATGGIGYTF
>.|TRBV12-3/TRBV12-4|TRBJ1-1|.
TGTGCCAGCACCATCTTGGGTAATGAAGCTTTCTTT
CASTILGNEAFF
>many|TRBV5-1|TRBJ2-6|.
TGCGCCAGCAGCTTCGAGAGCTCTGGGGCCAACGTCCTGACTTTC
CASSFESSGANVLTF
>many|TRBV7-8|TRBJ2-7|TRBD2
TGTGCCAGCAGCTGGACTAGCGGGACCCCTACCTACGAGCAGTACTTC
CASSWTSGTPTYEQYF
>.|TRBV7-2|TRBJ2-1|.
TGTGCCAGCTCACCCTCGCTTGGTCTTACTAGCTCCTACAATGAGCAGTTCTTC
CASSPSLGLTSSYNEQFF
>.|TRBV28|TRBJ1-2|TRBD1
TGTGCCAGCAGTTCACAGGGGCGGATGGGCTACACCTTC
CASSSQGRMGYTF
>many|TRBV20-1|TRBJ1-2|TRBD1
TGCAGTGTCGCCCGACAGGGAAACTATGGCTACACCTTC
CSVARQGNYGYTF
>many|TRBV11-2|TRBJ2-1|TRBD1
TGTGCCAGCAGCTTAGATTGGGACAGGGGGCTCTACAATGAGCAGTTCTTC
CASSLDWDRGLYNEQFF
>many|TRBV7-8|TRBJ2-1|.
TGTGCCAGCAGCCCGAACTCTATCAAGGGGAAAGGCTACAATGAGCAGTTCTTC
CASSPNSIKGKGYNEQFF
>few|TRBV4-1|TRBJ1-1|.
TGCGCCAGCAGCCAAGGGACCCTGAACACTGAAGCTTTCTTT
CASSQGTLNTEAFF
>.|TRBV7-9|TRBJ2-1|.
TGCGCCAGCAGCCAATTGTTGGACAATGAGCAGCTCTTC
CASSQLLDNEQLF
>many|TRBV12-5|TRBJ1-2|.
TGTGCTAGTGGTTTGGACATCTATGGCTACACCTTC
CASGLDIYGYTF
>few|TRBV2|TRBJ1-5|TRBD1
TGTGCCAGCACTAAGGACAGGGAAGGCAATCAGCCCCAGCATTTT
CASTKDREGNQPQHF
>many|TRBV7-9|TRBJ1-1|.
TGTGCCAGCAGCTTAGCGAGAGAGGGGTACACTGAAGCTTTCTTT
CASSLAREGYTEAFF
>many|TRBV15|TRBJ1-1|.
TGTGCCACCAGCGCTCGGCGGGGTTTGAACACTGAAGCTTTCTTT
CATSARRGLNTEAFF
>few|TRBV9|TRBJ1-1|.
TGTGCCAGCAGCGTAGATGCACGGACTGAAGCTTTCTTT
CASSVDARTEAFF
>many|TRBV6-5|TRBJ1-2|.
TGTGCCAGCAGTTTACCAGGCTATGGCTACACCTTC
CASSLPGYGYTF
>many|TRBV11-1|TRBJ2-1|.
TGTGCCGGCAGCTTAGGCGTTGGAGCCCTTGAGCAGTTCTTC
CAGSLGVGALEQFF
>many|TRBV6-2/TRBV6-3|TRBJ1-1|.
TGTGCCAGCAGAAGTTCCTCCCCCCGCCCCGCGAACACTGAAGCTTTCTTT
CASRSSSPRPANTEAFF
>few|TRBV27|TRBJ2-3|TRBD2
TGTGCCAGCAGTTTTGTGGGAGCGGGGGGCACAGATACGCAGTATTTT
CASSFVGAGGTDTQYF
>many|TRBV12-3/TRBV12-4|TRBJ2-1|.
TGTGCCAGCAGGCTTAGCGGTCTCAATGAGCAGTTCTTC
CASRLSGLNEQFF
>many|TRBV2|TRBJ1-2|.
TGTGCCAGCAGTGTAAGGTACTATGGCTACACCTTC
CASSVRYYGYTF
>many|TRBV2|TRBJ1-6|.
TGTGCCAGTAGCAAAGTGTGGAGCGATTCACCCCTCCACTTT
CASSKVWSDSPLHF
>.|TRBV29-1|TRBJ1-1|.
TGCAGCGTTGATCGGACAGAGAACACTGAAGCTTTCTTT
CSVDRTENTEAFF
>many|TRBV27|TRBJ2-2|.
TGTGCCAGCCAAAAGGGGGCTAGCGGGAACACCGGGGAGCTGTTTTTT
CASQKGASGNTGELFF
>many|TRBV7-8|TRBJ1-1|TRBD1
TGTGCCAGCAGCCCACCCCTTCGACAGGGCCTTACTGAAGCTTTCTTT
CASSPPLRQGLTEAFF
>few|TRBV6-9|TRBJ2-3|TRBD2
TGTGCCAGCAGTTTCAGACTAGCGGAGGGCACAGATACGCAGTATTTT
CASSFRLAEGTDTQYF
>few|TRBV28|TRBJ2-7|TRBD2
TGTGCCAGCAGTGCCGGACTAGCGGGATACGAGCAGTACTTC
CASSAGLAGYEQYF
>.|TRBV7-9|TRBJ1-5|.
TGTGCCAGCAGCTACGGACGGAACGAGCCCCAGCATTTT
CASSYGRNEPQHF
>.|TRBV20-1|TRBJ2-1|.
TGCAGTGCTAGAGGTTCCAGGTACTCCTACAATGAGCAGTTCTTC
CSARGSRYSYNEQFF
>.|TRBV7-9|TRBJ1-1|.
TGTGCCAGCAGGCCCCCCGACCCCTTACGGCGCACTGAAGCTTTCTTT
CASRPPDPLRRTEAFF
>many|TRBV7-9|TRBJ2-3|TRBD1
TGTGCCAGCACCCCCCGGGACAGGGTGGGAGATACGCAGTATTTT
CASTPRDRVGDTQYF
>many|TRBV7-2|TRBJ2-3|TRBD2
TGTGCCAGCAGCTCCCTGGGACTAGAAGCCACAGATACGCAGTATTTT
CASSSLGLEATDTQYF
>few|TRBV6-5|TRBJ1-5|TRBD1
TGTGCCAGCAGTTACCATCTAACAGGGGGCGCGCATTTT
CASSYHLTGGAHF
>many|TRBV20-1|TRBJ2-7|.
TGCAGTGCTAGAGGCCGGGGGACCTCCTACGAGCAGTACTTC
CSARGRGTSYEQYF
>.|TRBV7-9|TRBJ2-2|.
TGTGCCAGCAGCTTTGCCGCAGAGTCCACCGGGGAGCTGTTTTTT
CASSFAAESTGELFF
>few|TRBV18|TRBJ2-1|TRBD2
TGTGCCAGCTCACCGGGGACTAACGATGAGCAGTTCTTC
CASSPGTNDEQFF
>many|TRBV6-1|TRBJ2-3|.
TGTGCCAGCACCGGGACAATACGCACAGATACGCAGTATTTT
CASTGTIRTDTQYF
>many|TRBV28|TRBJ1-3|TRBD1
TGTGCCAGCAGTTCCCCCGGAGGGGGCGGAGGAAACACCATATATTTT
CASSSPGGGGGNTIYF
>many|TRBV15|TRBJ1-1|TRBD1
TGTGCCACCAGCAGAGATGGACGGACAGGGGGCCGGGTAGCTTTCTTT
CATSRDGRTGGRVAFF
>many|TRBV27|TRBJ2-7|.
TGTGCCAGCAGTGGGACGGACGGGGGTATGGGCGAGCAGTACTTC
CASSGTDGGMGEQYF
>many|TRBV11-3|TRBJ2-1|.
TGTGCCAGCAGCTTAGTACGGGGCTCGAGTGAGCAGTTCTTC
CASSLVRGSSEQFF
>few|TRBV15|TRBJ1-6|.
TGTGCCACCAGCAGACACATGGGGGGGGGTCCACCCCTCCACTTT
CATSRHMGGGPPLHF
>few|TRBV4-1|TRBJ1-2|.
TGCGCCAGCAGCCAGGACGACAGAGACTATGGCTACACCTTC
CASSQDDRDYGYTF
>many|TRBV20-1|TRBJ1-5|TRBD1
TGCAGTGCCGATGGGACAGCTAGCAATCAGCCCCAGCATTTT
CSADGTASNQPQHF
>few|TRBV7-9|TRBJ2-5|.
TGTGCCAGCAGCTATCAGGTGGAAGAGACCCAGTACTTC
CASSYQVEETQYF
>.|TRBV5-1|TRBJ2-3|.
TGCGCCAGCAGCCCCCCAAAATTGGGCCAAACAGATACGCAGTATTTT
CASSPPKLGQTDTQYF
>many|TRBV7-9|TRBJ2-5|.
TGTGCCAGCAGCTCGCTGGGGGCCCAAGAGACCCAGTACTTC
CASSSLGAQETQYF
>few|TRBV5-1|TRBJ1-1|.
TGCGCCAGCAGCTTAGGAGGGGAGTTTGTCTTT
CASSLGGEFVF
>.|TRBV29-1|TRBJ1-1|TRBD1
TGCAGCGGGGCTTCATCAGGGGGCACTGAAGCTTTCTTT
CSGASSGGTEAFF
>few|TRBV3-1|TRBJ2-5|.
TGTGCCAGCAGCCAATCCGGGCCGACCCGGCAAGAGACCCAGTACTTC
CASSQSGPTRQETQYF
>.|TRBV18|TRBJ2-5|.
TGTGCCAGCTCACCGCCAAGACAGCGGAGAGAGACCCAGTACTTC
CASSPPRQRRETQYF